Sequencing of this TCR beta chain was carried out in a study of identical twins. Study-level findings and limits: Twin sharing of out-of-frame TCR alpha was underestimated by models in monozygotic pairs. While abundant cord blood beta clonotypes carried fewer insertions, memory repertoires showed no such pattern. Conclusions relied on cross-sectional statistical analysis, not following the same donors.

Of note for this clonotype: Its antigen is currently unknown.

Unique molecular identifiers were present on the cDNA, and a universal primer site came from template switching. TCRdb reprocessed the 5' RACE reads via MiXCR and lists one record per CDR3 protein. The data contain approximately 890,000 distinct CDR3 sequences, around an eighth of them singletons. The V gene's germline CDR1 is MNHEY and CDR2 SMNVEV (reference sequence). The CDR3 has 14 amino acids. Trimming removed 5 bases from V and 2 bases from J; junction bases left unmatched: 5. These data also formed part of another study, on yellow fever vaccine responses in identical twins.

The sequence derives from a woman younger than 35 in good health. V is TRBV27 and J is TRBJ2-7; TRBD2 aligns across 8 bases. The sequencing sample was made of PBMCs. The CDR3 loop is CASSPGGGPYEQYF. The CDR3 DNA is TGTGCCAGCAGTCCCGGGGGGGGTCCCTACGAGCAGTACTTC.